A selection of T cell receptor beta chains follows, all from one sample in a study of metastatic and nonmetastatic thyroid tumors. MiXCR reprocessed the PCR reads for TCRdb. Among about 93,000 clones listed, roughly an eighth were seen once. The sequenced sample consisted of blood. The receptor set was obtained from a female donor with papillary thyroid cancer or a benign thyroid nodule (not recorded which). Some clones in this sample may be carry-over from other donors' samples. Each CDR3 is given with its conserved first and last residue. The order of the fields is CDR3 DNA, CDR3 protein, D gene, clone size, J gene, V gene. A D gene is named only where the DNA matches it firmly. Size is stated for part of the rows, as once, few or many counts, or as a class when the clone is expanded.

CDR3nt: TGTGCCAGCAGCTTAGATCAGACCCCCTCCACAGGTCGAGAAAAGACCCAGTACTTC
CDR3aa: CASSLDQTPSTGREKTQYF
d_gene: NA
abundance: many
j_gene: TRBJ2-5
v_gene: TRBV11-2

CDR3nt: TGTGCCAGCAGCGTAGGACAGTACAATGAGCAGTTCTTC
CDR3aa: CASSVGQYNEQFF
d_gene: NA
abundance: many
j_gene: TRBJ2-1
v_gene: TRBV9

CDR3nt: TGTGCCATCAAAAGGGACCCCTCAGATACGCAGTATTTT
CDR3aa: CAIKRDPSDTQYF
d_gene: NA
abundance: many
j_gene: TRBJ2-3
v_gene: TRBV10-3

CDR3nt: TGTGCCAGCAGGTTAGGAAGGAGCTCCTACGAGCAGTACTTC
CDR3aa: CASRLGRSSYEQYF
d_gene: NA
abundance: many
j_gene: TRBJ2-7
v_gene: TRBV28

CDR3nt: TGTGCCAGCAGTTACTCGGAGACCAATCAGCCCCAGCATTTT
CDR3aa: CASSYSETNQPQHF
d_gene: NA
abundance: many
j_gene: TRBJ1-5
v_gene: TRBV6-2/TRBV6-3

CDR3nt: TGTGCCAGCAGTGAAGCTCTACGCGGGAGCCGGAATGAGCAGTTCTTC
CDR3aa: CASSEALRGSRNEQFF
d_gene: TRBD2
abundance: many
j_gene: TRBJ2-1
v_gene: TRBV6-1

CDR3nt: TGTGCCAGCAGTTACTTGGGGACCGTGGCGGGCGAGCAGTACTTC
CDR3aa: CASSYLGTVAGEQYF
d_gene: NA
abundance: many
j_gene: TRBJ2-7
v_gene: TRBV6-2/TRBV6-3

CDR3nt: TGTGCCAGCAGCCCTAGCGGGAGGCGGGTAGATGAGCAGTTCTTC
CDR3aa: CASSPSGRRVDEQFF
d_gene: TRBD2
abundance: many
j_gene: TRBJ2-1
v_gene: TRBV9

CDR3nt: TGTGTCAGAGGGACAGGGAGTATTCTCAATCAGCCCCAGCATTTT
CDR3aa: CVRGTGSILNQPQHF
d_gene: TRBD1
abundance: NA
j_gene: TRBJ1-5
v_gene: TRBV11-3

CDR3nt: TGTGCCAGCAGTCTCGGACTAGCCTACAATGAGCAGTTCTTC
CDR3aa: CASSLGLAYNEQFF
d_gene: TRBD2
abundance: many
j_gene: TRBJ2-1
v_gene: TRBV27

CDR3nt: TGCGCCAGCAGCCAGGGAGACATGAACACTGAAGCTTTCTTT
CDR3aa: CASSQGDMNTEAFF
d_gene: NA
abundance: many
j_gene: TRBJ1-1
v_gene: TRBV4-3

CDR3nt: TGTGCCAGTAGTATCGCCCACGAGGGGGCCCACGAGCAGTACTTC
CDR3aa: CASSIAHEGAHEQYF
d_gene: TRBD1
abundance: many
j_gene: TRBJ2-7
v_gene: TRBV19

CDR3nt: TGTGCCAGCAGCCCCGGACAGACTCCTTGGGGGTATGGCTACACCTTC
CDR3aa: CASSPGQTPWGYGYTF
d_gene: NA
abundance: medium-sized
j_gene: TRBJ1-2
v_gene: TRBV11-2

CDR3nt: TGTGCCAGCTCAGCGCCGGGGGCGCATGAGCAGTTCTTC
CDR3aa: CASSAPGAHEQFF
d_gene: NA
abundance: many
j_gene: TRBJ2-1
v_gene: TRBV18

CDR3nt: TGCGCCAGCAGCTTGGGACGGGTTCCCTCCTACGAGCAGTACTTC
CDR3aa: CASSLGRVPSYEQYF
d_gene: NA
abundance: few
j_gene: TRBJ2-7
v_gene: TRBV5-1

CDR3nt: TGCGCCAGCAGCCAGAGACCAGCGGGAGCGGCCGGGGAGCTGTTTTTT
CDR3aa: CASSQRPAGAAGELFF
d_gene: TRBD2
abundance: NA
j_gene: TRBJ2-2
v_gene: TRBV4-1

CDR3nt: TGCGCCAGCAGCCAAGTTCTGGAGGAGACCCAGTACTTC
CDR3aa: CASSQVLEETQYF
d_gene: NA
abundance: many
j_gene: TRBJ2-5
v_gene: TRBV4-3

CDR3nt: TGTGCCAGCAGCTTTCTCGGACAGCTACAAGAGACCCAGTACTTC
CDR3aa: CASSFLGQLQETQYF
d_gene: NA
abundance: many
j_gene: TRBJ2-5
v_gene: TRBV28

CDR3nt: TGTGCCACCCCGCCGGTGGGCAGCACAGATACGCAGTATTTT
CDR3aa: CATPPVGSTDTQYF
d_gene: NA
abundance: many
j_gene: TRBJ2-3
v_gene: TRBV7-9

CDR3nt: TGTGCCAGCAGTGAAAGCCCGGGACAGTACGAGCAGTACTTC
CDR3aa: CASSESPGQYEQYF
d_gene: TRBD1
abundance: many
j_gene: TRBJ2-7
v_gene: TRBV2

CDR3nt: TGTGCCAGCAGCTCGGGACTAGCACCTCGCTATGAGCAGTTCTTC
CDR3aa: CASSSGLAPRYEQFF
d_gene: TRBD2
abundance: many
j_gene: TRBJ2-1
v_gene: TRBV5-4

CDR3nt: TGTGCCAGCAGTGAGTCCTTGGGCGAGCAGTACTTC
CDR3aa: CASSESLGEQYF
d_gene: NA
abundance: many
j_gene: TRBJ2-7
v_gene: TRBV6-1

CDR3nt: TGTGCCAGCAGTTATTCGGACAGGGGGCTCACTGAAGCTTTCTTT
CDR3aa: CASSYSDRGLTEAFF
d_gene: TRBD1
abundance: NA
j_gene: TRBJ1-1
v_gene: TRBV6-2/TRBV6-3

CDR3nt: TGTGCCACCAGCAGTTGCCTATCTCCGGGACGGGGGAGGGAAAAACTGTTTTTT
CDR3aa: CATSSCLSPGRGREKLFF
d_gene: NA
abundance: NA
j_gene: TRBJ1-4
v_gene: TRBV15

CDR3nt: TGCAGTGCTAGCCGCAGTGGCGATCAGCCCCAGCATTTT
CDR3aa: CSASRSGDQPQHF
d_gene: NA
abundance: many
j_gene: TRBJ1-5
v_gene: TRBV20-1

CDR3nt: TGTGCCAGCAGCGATGGCAAACCAACAATGGCGGGGGCCAACGTCCTGACTTTC
CDR3aa: CASSDGKPTMAGANVLTF
d_gene: NA
abundance: many
j_gene: TRBJ2-6
v_gene: TRBV9

CDR3nt: TGTGCCAGCTCACCCCTGGGACAGGGGAACAATGAGCAGTTCTTC
CDR3aa: CASSPLGQGNNEQFF
d_gene: TRBD1
abundance: many
j_gene: TRBJ2-1
v_gene: TRBV18

CDR3nt: TGTGGCAGCAGTCCCCTCATAAGAAACACTGAAGATTTCTTT
CDR3aa: CGSSPLIRNTEDFF
d_gene: NA
abundance: NA
j_gene: TRBJ1-1
v_gene: TRBV6-1

CDR3nt: TGTGCCAGCAGCAGCGGGAAAGGGACCATCGGGACTAGCGACACAGATACGCAGTATTTT
CDR3aa: CASSSGKGTIGTSDTDTQYF
d_gene: TRBD2
abundance: many
j_gene: TRBJ2-3
v_gene: TRBV13

CDR3nt: TGCAGTGCTAGATCGTGGGGGAGCTCCTATAATTCACCCCTCCACTTT
CDR3aa: CSARSWGSSYNSPLHF
d_gene: NA
abundance: NA
j_gene: TRBJ1-6
v_gene: TRBV20-1

CDR3nt: TGTGCCAGCTCCCGGGACACCTTCTACAATGAGCAGTTCTTC
CDR3aa: CASSRDTFYNEQFF
d_gene: NA
abundance: many
j_gene: TRBJ2-1
v_gene: TRBV11-2

CDR3nt: TGTGCCAGCAGTGAACAGGGGGCCCTCGGGGAGCTGTTTTTT
CDR3aa: CASSEQGALGELFF
d_gene: TRBD1
abundance: many
j_gene: TRBJ2-2
v_gene: TRBV2

CDR3nt: TGCAGTGCTAGAGGAGGGACAGGAGCCGCACAAGAGACCCAGTACTTC
CDR3aa: CSARGGTGAAQETQYF
d_gene: TRBD1
abundance: many
j_gene: TRBJ2-5
v_gene: TRBV20-1

CDR3nt: TGCAGCTTAGGGTCGGTGGCTGGTGAAGCTTTCTTT
CDR3aa: CSLGSVAGEAFF
d_gene: NA
abundance: many
j_gene: TRBJ1-1
v_gene: TRBV29-1

CDR3nt: TGTGCCAGCAGTTTAGCGACAGGGAGTGGAAACACCATATATTTT
CDR3aa: CASSLATGSGNTIYF
d_gene: TRBD1
abundance: many
j_gene: TRBJ1-3
v_gene: TRBV12-3/TRBV12-4

CDR3nt: TGTGCCAGCAGCTCCCGAGGCAGCTCCTACGAGCAGTACTTC
CDR3aa: CASSSRGSSYEQYF
d_gene: NA
abundance: NA
j_gene: TRBJ2-7
v_gene: TRBV11-3

CDR3nt: TGCAGTGCTAGAGAAATCCTTAGGAAGACGGTGTACAATGAGCAGTTCTTC
CDR3aa: CSAREILRKTVYNEQFF
d_gene: NA
abundance: NA
j_gene: TRBJ2-1
v_gene: TRBV20-1

CDR3nt: TGTGCCTGGAAGACAGGGAGTTTCCCCCCGGCCAATGAGCAGTTCTTC
CDR3aa: CAWKTGSFPPANEQFF
d_gene: TRBD1
abundance: once
j_gene: TRBJ2-1
v_gene: TRBV30

CDR3nt: TGCAGTGCTAGAGGTTCACCCCAGGGGTACTACGATCAGTACTTC
CDR3aa: CSARGSPQGYYDQYF
d_gene: NA
abundance: once
j_gene: TRBJ2-7
v_gene: TRBV20-1

CDR3nt: TGTGCCACCTCCAAGGAGCCCCAGGGTGAGCAGTTCTTC
CDR3aa: CATSKEPQGEQFF
d_gene: NA
abundance: many
j_gene: TRBJ2-1
v_gene: TRBV15